Here is one T cell receptor (beta chain) with its context. As yet, its antigen is unknown. The record originates from a study of cytomegalovirus exposure and HLA in healthy donors. Study overall: The roughly 100 million unique TCR beta sequences, from 150 million to 200 million T cells, were found by an earlier analysis.

Germline assignment: CDR1 SGHAT and CDR2 FQNNGV. Trimming stripped 0 bases from V and 2 bases from J, with 3 bases between. The CDR3 totals 13 residues. Donors had nominal health at sampling but likely had unrecorded immune exposures. Study results and limitations: The authors later found HLA-associated TCR beta chains more clonally expanded than equally common others.

This PCR relied on a set of 60 Vbeta primers and 13 Jbeta primers. Method: immunoSEQ multiplex PCR; TCRdb's copy keeps in-frame clones and lacks some. Of about 140,000 clones listed, about 74% were seen once; the top ten hold 1.5% to 2%. This clonotype was sampled from a woman aged 35 to 49 in good health and CMV-seronegative. V and J are TRBV11-2 and TRBJ2-3, with unresolved D. Sequencing was done on a sample of PBMCs. In nucleotides, the CDR3 is TGTGCCAGCAGCTTAGACTACACAGATACGCAGTATTTT. Translated: CASSLDYTDTQYF.